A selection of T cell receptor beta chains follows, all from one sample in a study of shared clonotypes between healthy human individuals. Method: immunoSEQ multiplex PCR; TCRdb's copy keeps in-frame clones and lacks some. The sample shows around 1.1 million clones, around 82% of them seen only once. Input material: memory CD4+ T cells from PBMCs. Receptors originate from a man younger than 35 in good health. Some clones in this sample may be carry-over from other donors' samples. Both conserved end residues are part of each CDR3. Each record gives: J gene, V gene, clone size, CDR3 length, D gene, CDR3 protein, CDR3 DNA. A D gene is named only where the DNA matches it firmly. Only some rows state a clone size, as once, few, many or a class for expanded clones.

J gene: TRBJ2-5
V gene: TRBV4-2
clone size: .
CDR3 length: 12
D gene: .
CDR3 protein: CASSQPQETQYF
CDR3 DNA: TGTGCCAGCAGCCAGCCGCAAGAGACCCAGTACTTC

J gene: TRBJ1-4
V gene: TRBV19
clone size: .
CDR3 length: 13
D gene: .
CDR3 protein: CASSMGANEKLFF
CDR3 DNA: TGTGCCAGTAGTATGGGGGCTAATGAAAAACTGTTTTTT

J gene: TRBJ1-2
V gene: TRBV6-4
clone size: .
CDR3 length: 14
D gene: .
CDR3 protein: CAISTLLELCGYTF
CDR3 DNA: TGTGCCATTTCGACCTTACTGGAACTATGCGGCTACACCTTC

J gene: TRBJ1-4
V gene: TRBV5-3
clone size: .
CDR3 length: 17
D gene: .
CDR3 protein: CARLSSGPPTGNEKLFF
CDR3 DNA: TGTGCCAGACTCTCGAGCGGCCCCCCAACGGGCAATGAAAAACTGTTTTTT

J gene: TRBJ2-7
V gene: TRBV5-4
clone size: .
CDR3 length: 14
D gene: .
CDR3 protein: CASSLGGGSYEQYF
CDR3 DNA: TGTGCCAGCAGCTTGGGGGGCGGGTCCTACGAGCAGTACTTC

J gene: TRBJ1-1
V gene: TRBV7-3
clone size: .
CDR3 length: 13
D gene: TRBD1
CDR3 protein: CASSSGQFGEAFF
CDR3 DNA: TGTGCCAGCAGCTCGGGACAGTTCGGTGAAGCTTTCTTT

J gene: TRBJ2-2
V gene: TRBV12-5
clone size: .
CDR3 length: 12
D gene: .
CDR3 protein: CASGTGFGELFF
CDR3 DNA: TGTGCTAGTGGAACAGGGTTCGGGGAGCTGTTTTTT

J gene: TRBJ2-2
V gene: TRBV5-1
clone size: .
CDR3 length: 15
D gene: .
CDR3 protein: CASSMDTGYTGELFF
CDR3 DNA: TGCGCCAGCAGCATGGACACCGGATACACCGGGGAGCTGTTTTTT

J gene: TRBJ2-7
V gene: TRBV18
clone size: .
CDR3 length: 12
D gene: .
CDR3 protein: CASSPAGREQYF
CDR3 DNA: TGTGCCAGCTCCCCCGCCGGACGCGAGCAGTACTTC

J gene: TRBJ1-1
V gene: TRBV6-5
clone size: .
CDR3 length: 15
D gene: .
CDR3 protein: CASRGGQGKKTEAFF
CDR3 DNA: TGTGCCAGCCGAGGGGGGCAGGGGAAAAAAACTGAAGCTTTCTTT

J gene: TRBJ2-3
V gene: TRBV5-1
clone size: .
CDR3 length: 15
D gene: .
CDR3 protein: CASSLRGGATDTQYF
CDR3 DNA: TGCGCCAGCAGCTTGAGGGGCGGGGCCACAGATACGCAGTATTTT

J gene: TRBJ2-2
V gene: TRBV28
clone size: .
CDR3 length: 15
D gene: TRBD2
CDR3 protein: CASSPPAGGTGELFF
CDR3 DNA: TGTGCCAGCAGTCCCCCCGCGGGAGGCACCGGGGAGCTGTTTTTT

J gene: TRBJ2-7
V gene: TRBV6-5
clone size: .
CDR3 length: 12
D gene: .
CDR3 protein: CATRTALYEQYF
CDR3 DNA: TGTGCCACCAGGACAGCACTCTACGAGCAGTACTTC

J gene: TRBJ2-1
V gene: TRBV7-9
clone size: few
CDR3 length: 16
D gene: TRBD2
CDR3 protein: CASSLAVSGYYNEQFF
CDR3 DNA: TGTGCCAGCAGCTTAGCGGTTAGCGGGTACTACAATGAGCAGTTCTTC